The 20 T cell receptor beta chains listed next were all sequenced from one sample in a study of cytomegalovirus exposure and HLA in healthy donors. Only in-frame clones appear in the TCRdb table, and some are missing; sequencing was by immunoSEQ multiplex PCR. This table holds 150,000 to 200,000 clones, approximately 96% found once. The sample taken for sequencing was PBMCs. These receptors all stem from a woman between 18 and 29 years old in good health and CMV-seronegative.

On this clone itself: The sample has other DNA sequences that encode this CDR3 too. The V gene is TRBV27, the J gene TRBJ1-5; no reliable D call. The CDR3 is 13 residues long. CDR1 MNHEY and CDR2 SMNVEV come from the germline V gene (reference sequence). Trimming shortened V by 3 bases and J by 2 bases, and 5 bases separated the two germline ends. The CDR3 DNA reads TGTGCCAGCAGTTTCGGGGGCAATCAGCCCCAGCATTTT. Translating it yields CASSFGGNQPQHF.

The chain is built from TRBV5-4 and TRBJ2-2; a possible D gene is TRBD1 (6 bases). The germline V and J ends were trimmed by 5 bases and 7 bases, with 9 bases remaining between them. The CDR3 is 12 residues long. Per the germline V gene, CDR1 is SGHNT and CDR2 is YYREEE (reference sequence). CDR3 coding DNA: TGTGCCAGCAGACCGGACAGCGGGGAGCTGTTTTTT. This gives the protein CASRPDSGELFF.

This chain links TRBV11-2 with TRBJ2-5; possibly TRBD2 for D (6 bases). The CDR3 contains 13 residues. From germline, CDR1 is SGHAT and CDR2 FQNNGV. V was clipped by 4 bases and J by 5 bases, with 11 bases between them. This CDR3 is CASSSGLIETQYF. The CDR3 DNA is TGTGCCAGCAGCTCTGGACTAATCGAGACCCAGTACTTC.

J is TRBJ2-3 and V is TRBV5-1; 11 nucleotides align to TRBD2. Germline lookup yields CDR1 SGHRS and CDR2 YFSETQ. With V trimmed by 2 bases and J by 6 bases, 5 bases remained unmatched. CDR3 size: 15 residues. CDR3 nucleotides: TGCGCCAGCAGCTTTAGCGGGGGGGCATCTGATACGCAGTATTTT. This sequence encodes CASSFSGGASDTQYF.

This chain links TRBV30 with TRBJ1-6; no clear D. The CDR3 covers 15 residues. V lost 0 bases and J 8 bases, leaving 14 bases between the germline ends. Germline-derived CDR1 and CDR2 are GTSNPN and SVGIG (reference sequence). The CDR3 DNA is TGTGCCTGGAGTGTACTGAGGAGCCCACATTCACCCCTCCACTTT. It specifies CAWSVLRSPHSPLHF.

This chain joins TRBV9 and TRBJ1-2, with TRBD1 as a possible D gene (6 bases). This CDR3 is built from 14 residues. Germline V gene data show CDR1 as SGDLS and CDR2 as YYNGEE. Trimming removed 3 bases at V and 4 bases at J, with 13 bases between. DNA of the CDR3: TGTGCCAGCAGCGCCGAAGGGGGTGGCTATGGCTACACCTTC. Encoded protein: CASSAEGGGYGYTF.

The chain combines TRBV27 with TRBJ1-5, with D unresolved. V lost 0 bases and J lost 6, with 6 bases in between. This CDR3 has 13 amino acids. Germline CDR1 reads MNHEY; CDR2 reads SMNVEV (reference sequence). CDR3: CASSLSPVQPQHF. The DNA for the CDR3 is TGTGCCAGCAGTTTATCCCCAGTTCAGCCCCAGCATTTT.

The CDR3 region has the DNA TGTGCCAGCAGCACCGACAGGGAGTATAATTCACCCCTCCACTTT. Protein sequence: CASSTDREYNSPLHF. The chain couples TRBV2 to TRBJ1-6, with 7 positions matching TRBD1. The CDR3 has 15 residues. The V and J ends lost 6 bases and 4 bases, in that order; junction bases with no gene match: 6. Germline CDR1 and CDR2: SNHLY and FYNNEI.

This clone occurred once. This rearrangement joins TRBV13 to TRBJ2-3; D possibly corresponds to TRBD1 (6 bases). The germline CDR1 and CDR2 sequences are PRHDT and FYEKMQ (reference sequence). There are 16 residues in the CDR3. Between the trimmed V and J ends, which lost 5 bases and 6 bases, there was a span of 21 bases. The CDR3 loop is CASSPLGQGIWDTQYF. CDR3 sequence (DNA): TGTGCCAGCAGCCCTCTCGGGCAGGGGATATGGGATACGCAGTATTTT.

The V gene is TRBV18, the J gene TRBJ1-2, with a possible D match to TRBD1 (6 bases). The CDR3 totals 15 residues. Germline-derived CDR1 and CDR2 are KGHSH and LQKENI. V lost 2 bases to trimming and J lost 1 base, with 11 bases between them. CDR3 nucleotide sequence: TGTGCCAGCTCACCAGGTACAGGGATTAACTATGGCTACACCTTC. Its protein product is CASSPGTGINYGYTF.

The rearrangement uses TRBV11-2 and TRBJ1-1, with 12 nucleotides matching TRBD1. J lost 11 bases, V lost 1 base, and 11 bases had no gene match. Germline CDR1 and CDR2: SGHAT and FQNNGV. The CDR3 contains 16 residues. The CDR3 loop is CASSLGYGTGGPVAFF. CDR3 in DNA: TGTGCCAGCAGCTTAGGGTACGGGACAGGGGGCCCCGTGGCTTTCTTT.

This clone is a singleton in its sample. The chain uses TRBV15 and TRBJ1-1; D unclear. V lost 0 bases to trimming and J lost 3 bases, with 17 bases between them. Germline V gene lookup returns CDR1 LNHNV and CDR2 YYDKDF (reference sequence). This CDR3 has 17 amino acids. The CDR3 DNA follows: TGTGCCACCAGCAGAGAGATAGCGAGGCTTCAGGACACTGAAGCTTTCTTT. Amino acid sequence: CATSREIARLQDTEAFF.

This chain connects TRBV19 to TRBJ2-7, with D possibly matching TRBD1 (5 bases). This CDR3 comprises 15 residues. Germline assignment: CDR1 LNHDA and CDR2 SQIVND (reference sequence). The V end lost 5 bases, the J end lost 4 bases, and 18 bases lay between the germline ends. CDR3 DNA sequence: TGTGCCAGTAGTGCCTACCAAAGGGGAACGTACGAGCAGTACTTC. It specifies CASSAYQRGTYEQYF.

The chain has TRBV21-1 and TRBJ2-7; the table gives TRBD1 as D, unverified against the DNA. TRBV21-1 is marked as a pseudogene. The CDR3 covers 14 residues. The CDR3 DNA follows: TGTGCCAGCAGGCGGGGCAGGGGGCATGACGAGCAGTACTTC. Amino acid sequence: CASRRGRGHDEQYF.

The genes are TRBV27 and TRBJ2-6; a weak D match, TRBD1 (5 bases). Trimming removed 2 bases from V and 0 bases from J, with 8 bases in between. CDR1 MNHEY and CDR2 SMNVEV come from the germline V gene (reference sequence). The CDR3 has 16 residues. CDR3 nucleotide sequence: TGTGCCAGCAGTTTAATTGGGGCCTCTGGGGCCAACGTCCTGACTTTC. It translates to CASSLIGASGANVLTF.

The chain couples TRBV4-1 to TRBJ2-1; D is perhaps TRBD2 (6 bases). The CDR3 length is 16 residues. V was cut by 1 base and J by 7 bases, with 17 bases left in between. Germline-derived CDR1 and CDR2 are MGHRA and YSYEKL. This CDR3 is CASSQGLGGLRNEQFF. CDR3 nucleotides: TGCGCCAGCAGCCAAGGGCTGGGGGGTCTACGGAATGAGCAGTTCTTC.

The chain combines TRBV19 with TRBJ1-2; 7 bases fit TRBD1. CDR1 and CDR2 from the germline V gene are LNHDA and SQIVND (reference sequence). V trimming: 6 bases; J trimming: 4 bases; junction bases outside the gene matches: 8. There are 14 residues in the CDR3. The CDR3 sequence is CASRSPGTVYGYTF. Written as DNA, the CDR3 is TGTGCCAGTAGGTCCCCCGGGACAGTCTATGGCTACACCTTC.

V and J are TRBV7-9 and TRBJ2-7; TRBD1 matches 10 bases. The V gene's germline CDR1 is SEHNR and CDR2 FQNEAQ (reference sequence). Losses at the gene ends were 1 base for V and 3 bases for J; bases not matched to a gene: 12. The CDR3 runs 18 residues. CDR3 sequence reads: CASSLGAPGTGAIYEQYF. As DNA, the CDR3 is TGTGCCAGCAGCTTAGGGGCCCCCGGGACAGGGGCCATCTACGAGCAGTACTTC.

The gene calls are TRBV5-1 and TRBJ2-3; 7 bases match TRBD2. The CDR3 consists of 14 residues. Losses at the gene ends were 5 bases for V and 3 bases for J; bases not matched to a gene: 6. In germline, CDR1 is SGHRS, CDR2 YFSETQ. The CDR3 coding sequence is TGCGCCAGCAGGGCGGGGGAGGAGACAGATACGCAGTATTTT. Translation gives CASRAGEETDTQYF.

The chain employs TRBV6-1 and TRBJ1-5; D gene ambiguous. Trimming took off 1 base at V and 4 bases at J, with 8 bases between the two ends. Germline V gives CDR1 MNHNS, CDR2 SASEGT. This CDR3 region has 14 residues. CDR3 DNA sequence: TGTGCCAGCAGTGAAGAACGCGGAAATCAGCCCCAGCATTTT. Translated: CASSEERGNQPQHF.